This TCR beta chain was captured by sequencing in a study of blood T cell repertoires in COVID-19. CDR1 and CDR2 from the germline V gene are SEHNR and FQNEAQ (reference sequence). The CDR3 length is 15 residues. V was pared by 4 bases and J by 2 bases, with 5 bases of the junction left unmatched. Profiled with immunoSEQ multiplex PCR; TCRdb holds only in-frame clones, not every one. This table holds 300,000 to 350,000 clones, about 90% found once. Sample: peripheral blood. This chain connects TRBV7-9 to TRBJ2-3, with TRBD1 matching over 8 bases. The sequence was obtained from a woman between 25 and 40 years old with COVID-19, enrolled during active disease. CDR3 protein: CASSSGQGNTDTQYF. CDR3 coding DNA: TGTGCCAGCAGCTCCGGACAGGGAAACACAGATACGCAGTATTTT.